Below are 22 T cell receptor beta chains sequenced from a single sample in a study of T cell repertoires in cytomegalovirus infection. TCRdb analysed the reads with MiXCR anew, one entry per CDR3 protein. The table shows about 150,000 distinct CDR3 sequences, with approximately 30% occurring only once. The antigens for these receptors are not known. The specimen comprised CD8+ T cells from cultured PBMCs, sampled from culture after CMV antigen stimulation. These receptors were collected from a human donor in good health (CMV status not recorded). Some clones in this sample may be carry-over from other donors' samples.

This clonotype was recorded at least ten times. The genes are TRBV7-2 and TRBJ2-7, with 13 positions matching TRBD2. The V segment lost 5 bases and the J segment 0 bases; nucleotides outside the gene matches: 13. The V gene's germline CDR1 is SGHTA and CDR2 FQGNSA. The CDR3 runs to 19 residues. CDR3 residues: CASSQRGLAGPPNSYEQYF. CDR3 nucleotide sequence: TGTGCCAGCAGCCAGAGGGGACTAGCGGGGCCCCCGAACTCCTACGAGCAGTACTTC.

The DNA for the CDR3 is TGTGCCAGCAGCTTGCCCCCACACAGGGAGCAAGAGACCCAGTACTTC. Amino acid sequence: CASSLPPHREQETQYF. The chain employs TRBV5-6 and TRBJ2-5; possible D gene TRBD1, 6 bases. Germline values: CDR1 SGHDT, CDR2 YYEEEE. The V end lost 1 base, the J end lost 2 bases, and 15 bases lay between the germline ends. This CDR3 comprises 16 residues.

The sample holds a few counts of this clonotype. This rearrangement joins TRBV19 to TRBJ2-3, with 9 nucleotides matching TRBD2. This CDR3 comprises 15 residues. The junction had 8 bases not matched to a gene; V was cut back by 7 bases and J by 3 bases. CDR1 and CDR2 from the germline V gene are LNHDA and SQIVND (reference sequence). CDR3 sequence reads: CASTLVAGETDTQYF. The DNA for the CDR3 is TGTGCCAGTACTCTGGTAGCGGGGGAGACAGATACGCAGTATTTT.

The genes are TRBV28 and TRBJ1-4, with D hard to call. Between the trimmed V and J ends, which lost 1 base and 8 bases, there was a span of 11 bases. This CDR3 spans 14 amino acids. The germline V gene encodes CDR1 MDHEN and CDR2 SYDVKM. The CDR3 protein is CASSLFLGREKLFF. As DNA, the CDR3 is TGTGCCAGCAGTTTATTTCTGGGTCGGGAAAAACTGTTTTTT.

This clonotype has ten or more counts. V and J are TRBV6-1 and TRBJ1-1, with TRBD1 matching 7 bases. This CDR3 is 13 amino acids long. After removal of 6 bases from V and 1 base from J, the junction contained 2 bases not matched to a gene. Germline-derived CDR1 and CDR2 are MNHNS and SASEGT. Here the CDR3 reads CASRGDRNTEAFF. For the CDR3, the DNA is TGTGCCAGCAGAGGGGACAGGAACACTGAAGCTTTCTTT.

CDR3 sequence reads: CSITTGGYNQPQHF. DNA for the CDR3: TGCAGCATAACGACAGGGGGCTATAATCAGCCCCAGCATTTT. The chain uses TRBV29-1 and TRBJ1-5, with 10 bases aligning to TRBD1. Germline CDR1 SQVTM, CDR2 ANQGSEA. The CDR3 contains 14 residues. The ends lost 8 bases at V and 4 bases at J; junction bases unmatched: 8.

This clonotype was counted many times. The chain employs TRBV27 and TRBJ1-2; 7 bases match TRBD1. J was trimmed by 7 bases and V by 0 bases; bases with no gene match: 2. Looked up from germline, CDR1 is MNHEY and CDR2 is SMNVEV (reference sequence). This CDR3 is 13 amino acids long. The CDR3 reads CASSLSPGGGYTF. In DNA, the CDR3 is TGTGCCAGCAGTTTATCCCCAGGGGGTGGCTACACCTTC.

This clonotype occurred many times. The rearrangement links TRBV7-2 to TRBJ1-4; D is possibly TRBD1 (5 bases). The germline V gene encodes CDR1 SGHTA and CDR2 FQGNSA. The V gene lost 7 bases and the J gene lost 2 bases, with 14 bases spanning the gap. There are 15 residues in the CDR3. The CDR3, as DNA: TGTGCCAGCACAGCACGGGGGGGGACTAATGAAAAACTGTTTTTT. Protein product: CASTARGGTNEKLFF.

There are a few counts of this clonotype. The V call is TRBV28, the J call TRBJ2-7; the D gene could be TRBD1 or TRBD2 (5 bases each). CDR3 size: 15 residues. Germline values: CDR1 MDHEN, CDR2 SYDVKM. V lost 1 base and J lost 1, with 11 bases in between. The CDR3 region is CASSLFGTPSYEQYF. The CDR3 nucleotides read TGTGCCAGCAGTTTATTTGGGACGCCTTCCTACGAGCAGTACTTC.

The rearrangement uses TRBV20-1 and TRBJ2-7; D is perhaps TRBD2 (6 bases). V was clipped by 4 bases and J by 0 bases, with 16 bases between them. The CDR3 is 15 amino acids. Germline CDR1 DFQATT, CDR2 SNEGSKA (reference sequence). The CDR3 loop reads CSANPAEGYSYEQYF. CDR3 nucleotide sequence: TGCAGTGCTAACCCGGCGGAGGGATACTCCTACGAGCAGTACTTC.

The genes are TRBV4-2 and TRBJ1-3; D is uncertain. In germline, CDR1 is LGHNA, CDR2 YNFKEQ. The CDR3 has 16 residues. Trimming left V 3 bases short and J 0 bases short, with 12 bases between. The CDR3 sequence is CASSQTEAFSGNTIYF. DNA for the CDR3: TGTGCCAGCAGCCAGACTGAAGCATTCTCTGGAAACACCATATATTTT.

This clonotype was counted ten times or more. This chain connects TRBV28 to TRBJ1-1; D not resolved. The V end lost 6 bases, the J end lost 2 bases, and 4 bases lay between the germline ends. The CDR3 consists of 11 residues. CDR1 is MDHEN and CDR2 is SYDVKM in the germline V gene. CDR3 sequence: CASRLNTEAFF. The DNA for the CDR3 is TGTGCCAGCAGACTCAACACTGAAGCTTTCTTT.

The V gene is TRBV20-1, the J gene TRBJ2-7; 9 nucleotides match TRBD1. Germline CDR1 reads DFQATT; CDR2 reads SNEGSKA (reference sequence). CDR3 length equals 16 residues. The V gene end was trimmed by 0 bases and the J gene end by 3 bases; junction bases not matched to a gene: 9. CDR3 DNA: TGCAGTGCTAGAGATCGGCCGGGGACAGGGAGCTACGAGCAGTACTTC. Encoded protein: CSARDRPGTGSYEQYF.

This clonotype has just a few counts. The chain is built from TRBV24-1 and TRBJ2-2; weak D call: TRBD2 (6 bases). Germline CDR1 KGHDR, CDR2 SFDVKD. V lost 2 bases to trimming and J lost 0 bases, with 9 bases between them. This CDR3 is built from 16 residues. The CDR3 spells CATSDWREANTGELFF. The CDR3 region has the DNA TGTGCCACCAGTGATTGGAGGGAAGCGAACACCGGGGAGCTGTTTTTT.

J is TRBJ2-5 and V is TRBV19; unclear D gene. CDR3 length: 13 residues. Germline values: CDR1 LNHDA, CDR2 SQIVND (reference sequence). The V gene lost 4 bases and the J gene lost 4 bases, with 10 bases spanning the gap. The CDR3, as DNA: TGTGCCAGTAGTACCTACTATCGAGAGACCCAGTACTTC. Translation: CASSTYYRETQYF.

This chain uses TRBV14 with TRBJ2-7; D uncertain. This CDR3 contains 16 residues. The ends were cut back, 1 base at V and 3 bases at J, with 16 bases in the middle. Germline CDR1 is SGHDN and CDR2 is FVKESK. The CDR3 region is CASSQGYGRTYYEQYF. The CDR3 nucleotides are TGTGCCAGCAGCCAAGGTTACGGCAGAACCTACTACGAGCAGTACTTC.

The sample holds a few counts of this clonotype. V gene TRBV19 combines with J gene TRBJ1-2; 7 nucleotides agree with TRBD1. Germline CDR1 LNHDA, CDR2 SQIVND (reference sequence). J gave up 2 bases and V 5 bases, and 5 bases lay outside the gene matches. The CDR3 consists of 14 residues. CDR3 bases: TGTGCCAGTAGTGCGTGGACAGGAAACTATGGCTACACCTTC. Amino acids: CASSAWTGNYGYTF.

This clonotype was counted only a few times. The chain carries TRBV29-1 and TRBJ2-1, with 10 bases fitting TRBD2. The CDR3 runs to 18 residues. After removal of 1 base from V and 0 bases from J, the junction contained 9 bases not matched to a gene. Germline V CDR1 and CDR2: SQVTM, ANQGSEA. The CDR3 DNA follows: TGCAGCGTTGAAGGGGGGCTAGCGGGGGCCTACTCCTACAATGAGCAGTTCTTC. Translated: CSVEGGLAGAYSYNEQFF.

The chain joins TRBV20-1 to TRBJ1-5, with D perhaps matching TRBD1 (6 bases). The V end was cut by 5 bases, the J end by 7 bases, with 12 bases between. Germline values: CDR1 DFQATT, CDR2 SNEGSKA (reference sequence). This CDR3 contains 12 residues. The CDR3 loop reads CSAFTGTQPQHF. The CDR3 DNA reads TGCAGTGCTTTTACAGGGACCCAGCCCCAGCATTTT.

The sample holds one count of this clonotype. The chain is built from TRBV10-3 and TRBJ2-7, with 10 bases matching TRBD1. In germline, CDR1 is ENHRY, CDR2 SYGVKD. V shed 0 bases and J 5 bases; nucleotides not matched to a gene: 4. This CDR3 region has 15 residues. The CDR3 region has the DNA TGTGCCATCAGTGAGTCGGGACAGGGGAAGGACGAGCAGTACTTC. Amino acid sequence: CAISESGQGKDEQYF.

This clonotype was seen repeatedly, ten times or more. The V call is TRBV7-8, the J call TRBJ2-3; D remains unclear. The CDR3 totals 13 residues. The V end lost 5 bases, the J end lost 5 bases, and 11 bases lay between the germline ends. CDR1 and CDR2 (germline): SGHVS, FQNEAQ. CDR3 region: CASSPGWGDTQYF. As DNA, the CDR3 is TGTGCCAGCAGCCCTGGTTGGGGAGATACGCAGTATTTT.

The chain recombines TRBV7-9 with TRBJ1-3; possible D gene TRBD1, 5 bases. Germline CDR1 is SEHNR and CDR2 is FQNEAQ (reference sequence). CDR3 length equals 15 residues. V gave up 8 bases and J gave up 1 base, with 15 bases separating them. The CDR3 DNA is TGTGCCAGCTGGGACCAACGACAGTCTGGAAACACCATATATTTT. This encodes CASWDQRQSGNTIYF. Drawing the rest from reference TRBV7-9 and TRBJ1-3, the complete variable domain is DTGVSQNPRHKITKRGQNVTFRCDPISEHNRLYWYRQTLGQGPEFLTYFQNEAQLEKSRLLSDRFSAERPKGSFSTLEIQRTEQGDSAMYLCASWDQRQSGNTIYFGEGSWLTVV.